Shown below are 26 T cell receptor beta chains from a single sample sequenced in a study of blood T cell repertoires in COVID-19. Libraries were prepared by immunoSEQ multiplex PCR; TCRdb keeps only in-frame clonotypes and omits some of them. The sample consists of some 74,000 clones, around 78% of them appearing once. Sequencing was carried out using peripheral blood. The receptors originated from a woman of 80 years or more with acute or convalescent COVID-19.

The chain uses TRBV18 and TRBJ1-3, with a weak D call TRBD1 (6 bases). CDR1 is KGHSH and CDR2 is LQKENI in the germline V gene. Trimming took 0 bases from V and 0 from J, leaving 9 bases between them. The CDR3 runs to 16 residues. The CDR3 sequence: CASSPPQGYSGNTIYF. Written as DNA, the CDR3 is TGTGCCAGCTCACCACCCCAGGGGTACTCTGGAAACACCATATATTTT.

This clone came up a few times. This chain joins TRBV30 and TRBJ2-5; weak D call: TRBD1 (5 bases). Germline lookup yields CDR1 GTSNPN and CDR2 SVGIG (reference sequence). The V and J ends lost 2 bases and 4 bases respectively, with 14 bases between them. CDR3 length equals 14 residues. Written as DNA, the CDR3 is TGTGCCTGGAGTCGTTCCAGGGCCTTAGAGACCCAGTACTTC. It yields the protein CAWSRSRALETQYF.

Only a few counts were recorded for this clone. This rearrangement joins TRBV18 to TRBJ1-2, with TRBD1 matching over 9 bases. Germline loops: CDR1 KGHSH, CDR2 LQKENI. The CDR3 consists of 15 residues. With V trimmed by 3 bases and J by 5 bases, 7 bases remained unmatched. The chain's CDR3 is CASSPPGTGIYGYTF. The DNA of the CDR3 is TGTGCCAGCTCACCCCCCGGGACAGGGATTTATGGCTACACCTTC.

V is TRBV11-2 and J is TRBJ2-4, with D possibly being TRBD2 (7 bases). The CDR3 is 14 residues long. V lost 4 bases to trimming and J lost 8 bases, with 15 bases between them. Germline V gene data show CDR1 as SGHAT and CDR2 as FQNNGV. The CDR3 sequence is CASSWGGRGDIQYF. In nucleotides, the CDR3 is TGTGCCAGCAGCTGGGGGGGCCGGGGTGACATTCAGTACTTC.

The gene calls are TRBV15 and TRBJ2-1; TRBD2 matches 7 bases. With 1 base clipped from V and 5 bases from J, the junction kept 8 bases outside the gene matches. The V gene's germline CDR1 is LNHNV and CDR2 YYDKDF (reference sequence). The CDR3 runs 16 residues. The CDR3 nucleotides read TGTGCCACCAGCAGAGTGATGTCTAGCGGAAACAATGAGCAGTTCTTC. Translating gives CATSRVMSSGNNEQFF.

The chain joins TRBV29-1 to TRBJ2-2; D may be TRBD2 (6 bases). V was shortened by 6 bases and J by 5 bases, with 16 bases between the two germline ends. The CDR3 is 14 amino acids. Germline CDR1 reads SQVTM; CDR2 reads ANQGSEA. The chain's CDR3 is CSVASGGLTGELFF. CDR3 nucleotides: TGCAGCGTGGCAAGCGGAGGGTTGACCGGGGAGCTGTTTTTT.

The rearrangement links TRBV6-6 to TRBJ2-7; D is possibly TRBD2 (5 bases). This CDR3 comprises 14 residues. Germline loops: CDR1 MNHNY, CDR2 SVGAGI (reference sequence). Trimming cost V 6 bases and J 0 bases, with 12 bases left between them. The DNA of the CDR3 is TGTGCCAGCAGAAAGCGGTCCAGCTCCTACGAGCAGTACTTC. Residues: CASRKRSSSYEQYF.

CDR3 residues: CAWSEKRNTDTQYF. The CDR3 region has the DNA TGTGCCTGGAGTGAGAAGCGGAACACAGATACGCAGTATTTT. The rearrangement links TRBV30 to TRBJ2-3; D is perhaps TRBD2 (5 bases). CDR1 is GTSNPN and CDR2 is SVGIG in the germline V gene (reference sequence). Trimming took 1 base from V and 2 from J, leaving 10 bases between them. This CDR3 spans 14 amino acids.

The table lists this clone with many counts. The rearrangement links TRBV12-3 or TRBV12-4 to TRBJ1-2, with TRBD1 identical over 10 bases. This CDR3 has 12 residues. Germline trimming cut 5 bases from V and 7 bases from J; bases unmatched to any gene: 1. CDR3 sequence: CASSRDRGGYTF. As DNA, the CDR3 is TGTGCCAGCAGTAGGGACAGGGGTGGCTACACCTTC.

This chain connects TRBV6-1 to TRBJ1-2; D is ambiguous. The germline gives CDR1 MNHNS, CDR2 SASEGT. Trimming stripped 3 bases from V and 5 bases from J, with 7 bases between. The CDR3 is 12 residues long. The CDR3 nucleotides are TGTGCCAGCAGTGATACCGGGTATGGCTACACCTTC. It specifies CASSDTGYGYTF.

This clone was seen just once. The chain has TRBV28 and TRBJ1-2; 8 bases are shared with TRBD1. Germline assignment: CDR1 MDHEN and CDR2 SYDVKM. Germline trimming cut 3 bases from V and 2 bases from J; bases unmatched to any gene: 2. The length of the CDR3 is 14 residues. The CDR3 region has the DNA TGTGCCAGCAGTTTTCAGGGGGCCAACTATGGCTACACCTTC. It codes for CASSFQGANYGYTF.

This rearrangement joins TRBV25-1 to TRBJ1-1; D uncertain. Germline V gene data show CDR1 as MGHDK and CDR2 as SYGVNS. The CDR3 spans 12 residues. V lost 2 bases and J lost 6, with 7 bases in between. Here the CDR3 reads CASSEGGPEAFF. The CDR3 bases are TGTGCCAGCAGTGAAGGAGGGCCTGAAGCTTTCTTT.

This clone occurred a few times. The J gene is TRBJ2-2, the V gene TRBV5-4; 10 nucleotides agree with TRBD2. The CDR3 contains 16 residues. V was pared by 4 bases and J by 5 bases, with 8 bases of the junction left unmatched. In germline, CDR1 is SGHNT, CDR2 YYREEE (reference sequence). The CDR3 loop reads CASSPTPGLATGELFF. Written as DNA, the CDR3 is TGTGCCAGCAGCCCTACTCCGGGACTAGCGACCGGGGAGCTGTTTTTT. Based on the CDR3 plus reference TRBV5-4 and TRBJ2-2, the full variable domain is ETGVTQSPTHLIKTRGQQVTLRCSSQSGHNTVSWYQQALGQGPQFIFQYYREEENGRGNFPPRFSGLQFPNYSSELNVNALELDDSALYLCASSPTPGLATGELFFGEGSRLTVL.

The V gene is TRBV30, the J gene TRBJ1-1; 8 nucleotides match TRBD1. Trimming removed 4 bases from V and 7 bases from J; junction bases left unmatched: 5. The CDR3 runs to 12 residues. From germline, CDR1 is GTSNPN and CDR2 SVGIG (reference sequence). The CDR3 reads CAWIPGGIEAFF. In DNA form, the CDR3 reads TGTGCCTGGATCCCAGGGGGCATTGAAGCTTTCTTT.

This rearrangement joins TRBV3-1 (or the pseudogene TRBV3-2) to TRBJ2-2, with 14 positions matching TRBD2. The CDR3 runs to 15 residues. Germline loops: CDR1 LGHDT, CDR2 YNNKEL (reference sequence). The V gene end was trimmed by 4 bases and the J gene end by 6 bases; junction bases not matched to a gene: 1. The CDR3, as DNA: TGTGCCAGCAGCCCGGGACTAGCGGGGGCCGGGGAGCTGTTTTTT. It is translated as CASSPGLAGAGELFF.

The chain employs TRBV30 and TRBJ2-7; a possible D gene is TRBD1 (6 bases). V lost 3 bases and J 2 bases, leaving 11 bases between the germline ends. Germline-derived CDR1 and CDR2 are GTSNPN and SVGIG (reference sequence). The CDR3 has 13 amino acids. In DNA, the CDR3 is TGTGCCTGGAGGTTGACAGGTACCTACGAGCAGTACTTC. It translates to CAWRLTGTYEQYF.

This clone has just a few counts. V is TRBV3-1 (or the pseudogene TRBV3-2) and J is TRBJ1-1; D is ambiguous. The CDR3 runs to 17 residues. Germline assignment: CDR1 LGHDT and CDR2 YNNKEL (reference sequence). Trimming stripped 4 bases from V and 6 bases from J, with 24 bases between. CDR3 loop: CASSRMRGWGSKSEAFF. For the CDR3, the DNA is TGTGCCAGCAGCCGAATGAGAGGGTGGGGATCCAAGTCTGAAGCTTTCTTT.

V and J are TRBV18 and TRBJ1-2, with TRBD1 identical over 7 bases. The CDR3 is 15 residues long. V lost 3 bases and J lost 1; bases outside the gene matches: 5. CDR1 is KGHSH, CDR2 LQKENI, per germline. The CDR3 sequence is CASSPNRDSNYGYTF. CDR3 bases: TGTGCCAGCTCACCGAACCGGGACAGTAACTATGGCTACACCTTC.

V gene TRBV7-3 combines with J gene TRBJ1-1, with D possibly matching TRBD1 (5 bases). Trimming pared 5 bases from V and 1 base from J, leaving 8 bases between. The germline CDR1 and CDR2 sequences are SGHTA and FQGTGA. This CDR3 has 13 amino acids. For the CDR3, the DNA is TGTGCCAGCAGCCGGACACCGAACACTGAAGCTTTCTTT. Encoded protein: CASSRTPNTEAFF.

The CDR3 reads CASSKVLTETYEQYF. The CDR3 nucleotides read TGTGCCAGCAGCAAGGTATTAACAGAAACTTACGAGCAGTACTTC. This chain links TRBV21-1 with TRBJ2-7; the D segment call TRBD1 is taken from the table without a DNA check. TRBV21-1 has pseudogene status. CDR3 length equals 15 residues.

This clone appeared once. V is TRBV24-1 and J is TRBJ1-2; 8 nucleotides agree with TRBD1. After removal of 2 bases from V and 1 base from J, the junction contained 5 bases not matched to a gene. The CDR3 spans 16 residues. Germline values: CDR1 KGHDR, CDR2 SFDVKD. CDR3 in amino acids: CATSDSKQGDNYGYTF. The CDR3 DNA reads as TGTGCCACCAGTGATTCTAAACAGGGGGATAACTATGGCTACACCTTC.

This clone showed up just once. The rearrangement uses TRBV11-2 and TRBJ2-7; TRBD2 is a possible D gene (7 bases). V lost 5 bases, J lost 2 bases, and 16 bases lay in between. There are 15 residues in the CDR3. In germline, CDR1 is SGHAT, CDR2 FQNNGV. The CDR3 is CASSRSGEGAYEQYF. CDR3 nucleotide sequence: TGTGCCAGCAGCCGATCGGGGGAGGGGGCCTACGAGCAGTACTTC.

This rearrangement joins TRBV19 to TRBJ1-5; a weak D match, TRBD1 (6 bases). Germline lookup yields CDR1 LNHDA and CDR2 SQIVND (reference sequence). This CDR3 has 16 residues. V lost 5 bases and J 0 bases, leaving 14 bases between the germline ends. The CDR3 DNA is TGTGCCAGTAGTCGGCTAGGGGGGGATAGCAATCAGCCCCAGCATTTT. Its translation: CASSRLGGDSNQPQHF.

The rearrangement uses TRBV11-3 and TRBJ2-2; unclear D gene. Trimming cost V 8 bases and J 9 bases, with 22 bases left between them. CDR1 and CDR2 from the germline V gene are SGHNT and YENEEA. The CDR3 has 15 residues. The CDR3 spells CASGRRRGENRELFF. The DNA for the CDR3 is TGTGCCAGCGGCAGAAGACGCGGTGAGAATAGGGAGCTGTTTTTT.

The chain carries TRBV19 and TRBJ2-1; TRBD1 might be the D (6 bases). Germline values: CDR1 LNHDA, CDR2 SQIVND (reference sequence). The CDR3 has 16 amino acids. V lost 0 bases and J lost 3, with 12 bases in between. The CDR3 coding sequence is TGTGCCAGTAGTATAGAGAGCAGGGGCTACTACAATGAGCAGTTCTTC. This encodes CASSIESRGYYNEQFF. The full variable domain, rest sourced from reference TRBV19 and TRBJ2-1, is DGGITQSPKYLFRKEGQNVTLSCEQNLNHDAMYWYRQDPGQGLRLIYYSQIVNDFQKGDIAEGYSVSREKKESFPLTVTSAQKNPTAFYLCASSIESRGYYNEQFFGPGTRLTVL.

In this sample, this clone turned up a few times. The chain uses TRBV5-8 and TRBJ1-6; D may be TRBD1 (6 bases). Trimming shortened V by 3 bases and J by 1 base, and 11 bases separated the two germline ends. The CDR3 covers 16 residues. Germline CDR1 reads SGHTS; CDR2 reads YDEGEE. CDR3 sequence reads: CASSSSGTSYNSPLHF. DNA for the CDR3: TGTGCCAGCAGCTCCTCCGGGACATCCTATAATTCACCCCTCCACTTT.